This T cell receptor (beta chain) was captured in a study of response to subunit inactivated influenza vaccine. Study-wide points: Only a handful of new T cells, the authors suggested, are recruited with each seasonal influenza vaccination.

TCRdb redid the calling of the RT-PCR reads with MiXCR, one entry per CDR3 protein. Of around 760,000 distinct CDR3 sequences in the sample, about 15% were seen once. V was trimmed by 1 base and J by 5 bases, leaving 20 bases between them. CDR1 and CDR2 from the germline V gene are MGHDK and SYGVNS. There are 17 residues in the CDR3. Concerning this clonotype itself: What it recognizes is unknown.

This TCR was sampled from a man aged 45-60 years who received an inactivated influenza vaccine. Source: PBMCs from blood, taken 14 to 15 days before vaccination. V and J are TRBV25-1 and TRBJ2-5; the D gene is possibly TRBD1 (6 bases). CDR3 DNA sequence: TGTGCCAGCAGTGAATTCAGTCGGCAGGGGTTTGGGGAGACCCAGTACTTC. Translated, it gives CASSEFSRQGFGETQYF. Using reference TRBV25-1 and TRBJ2-5 for the parts outside the CDR3, the full variable domain is EADIYQTPRYLVIGTGKKITLECSQTMGHDKMYWYQQDPGMELHLIHYSYGVNSTEKGDLSSESTVSRIRTEHFPLTLESARPSHTSQYLCASSEFSRQGFGETQYFGPGTRLLVL.